This T cell receptor (beta chain) was sequenced for a study of blood T cell repertoires in COVID-19 (dated by TCRdb to the early 2020s). Concerning the study at large: Collaborator samples came from the United States, Italy and Spain and covered acute and convalescent phases of COVID-19. The prospective study material was composed of cDNA or gDNA derived from T cells, B-cell-depleted T cells, or PBMCs. Deeply sampled blood TCRbeta repertoires from subjects exposed to, actively infected with, or recovered from COVID-19 were included in the dataset. A freely available public database, intended as a resource for researchers studying the immune response to SARS-CoV-2, is where the repertoires were released. The samples were drawn from two sources: the first 160 participants of the ongoing ImmuneRACE study, and fewer than 1,500 subjects contributed by 6 global collaborators. Sample metadata almost always included a de-identified subject ID, COVID-19 status, age in years and sex. Where HLA class I and class II types were available, the types were taken from metadata supplied by the sample provider, not from assay-based typing. Broad study findings and their caveats: The amount of clinical and demographic metadata varied by source and participant and was provided uncurated.

The immunoSEQ Assay, a bias-controlled multiplex PCR, was used to amplify TCRbeta CDR3 regions from genomic DNA. The published analysis was carried out like this. Within the assay, amplification of reference gene primers was used to estimate how many nucleated cells each sample contained. Sequence reads were collapsed and filtered to measure the absolute abundance of every unique TCRbeta CDR3 rearrangement. Productive Simpson clonality was computed per sample as the square root of Simpson's diversity index over productive rearrangements. The clones in this table, taken by TCRdb from immuneACCESS, are in-frame only. Not every clone is retained; where verified, under half of the shortfall comes from an unresolved V gene, and the cause of the rest is unknown. The DNA was the basis for D and trimming; V, J and clone size are from that table. For this sample there are 110,000 or so clones; 75% to 85% appear just once. The top ten constitute about an eighth of the sample.

Whole blood was collected in K2EDTA tubes by collaborating institutions according to the institutions' own protocols. For TCRbeta analysis, collaborators shipped samples in one of three forms: frozen whole blood, isolated PBMCs, or DNA extracted from either of those sample types. Inclusive of the bounding cysteine and phenylalanine, the CDR3 is 12 residues long. The sequence is cut down to CDR3 DNA, 36 bases in frame from base 1. Per the germline V gene (reference sequence), SEHNR is the CDR1 and FQNEAQ is the CDR2. Germline trimming: 8 bases from V, 4 bases from J; junction bases outside gene matches: 3. Points on this clone: The clone's antigen remains unknown. No much larger clonotype is one base removed from it; base qualities were not supplied.

Rearrangement joined TRBV7-9 to TRBJ2-5, with 8 bases in between that match TRBD1. Input material: peripheral blood. The TCR originated in a human donor in a cohort sampled during active COVID-19. The base sequence is TGTGCCAGCGGGACAGGCGTAGAGACCCAGTACTTC. It is translated as CASGTGVETQYF.